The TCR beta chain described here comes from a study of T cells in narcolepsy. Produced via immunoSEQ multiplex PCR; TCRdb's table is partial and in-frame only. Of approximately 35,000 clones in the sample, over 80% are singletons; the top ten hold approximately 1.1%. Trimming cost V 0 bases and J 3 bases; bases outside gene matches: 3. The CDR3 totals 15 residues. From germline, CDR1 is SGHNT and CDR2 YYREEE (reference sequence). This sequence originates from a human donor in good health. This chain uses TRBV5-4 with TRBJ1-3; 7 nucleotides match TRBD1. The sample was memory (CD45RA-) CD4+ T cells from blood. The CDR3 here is CASSLVGGDGNTIYF. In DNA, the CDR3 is TGTGCCAGCAGCTTGGTAGGGGGCGATGGAAACACCATATATTTT.